One and the same sample provided the 7 T cell receptor beta chains below, sequenced in a study of radiation and T cells in renal cell carcinoma. This table comes from immunoSEQ multiplex PCR, and its TCRdb copy is limited to in-frame clones, with some not included. The sample includes 120,000 to 150,000 clones, 65% to 90% seen only once; the top ten take roughly 17%. Time point noted: blood 4 weeks post-SBRT, at nephrectomy. Treatment in this sample: 15 Gy SBRT to primary tumor, nephrectomy 4 weeks later. Material: blood, obtained from a patient whose treatment included radiotherapy and nephrectomy. The receptors were sampled from a woman aged 50 to 65 with renal cell carcinoma.

This rearrangement joins TRBV9 to TRBJ2-3; D is unclear. Germline V gives CDR1 SGDLS, CDR2 YYNGEE. The V end was cut by 0 bases, the J end by 4 bases, with 6 bases between. The CDR3 is 13 residues long. Written as DNA, the CDR3 is TGTGCCAGCAGCGTAGGCCAGCCAGATACGCAGTATTTT. This sequence encodes CASSVGQPDTQYF.

The V and J genes are TRBV7-2 and TRBJ2-1; 12 bases agree with TRBD2. The CDR3 has 15 residues. The V and J ends lost 5 bases and 8 bases, in that order; junction bases with no gene match: 7. Germline-derived CDR1 and CDR2 are SGHTA and FQGNSA. CDR3 in DNA: TGTGCCAGCAGCCCGCTAGCGGGAGGGACCCATGAGCAGTTCTTC. It is translated as CASSPLAGGTHEQFF.

The chain joins TRBV7-2 to TRBJ2-3; D unresolved. CDR3 length equals 12 residues. Per germline, CDR1 SGHTA and CDR2 FQGNSA. Between the trimmed V and J ends, which lost 3 bases and 6 bases, there was a span of 7 bases. CDR3 residues: CASSFGSDTQYF. The CDR3 bases are TGTGCCAGCAGCTTTGGTTCCGATACGCAGTATTTT.

V gene TRBV7-2 combines with J gene TRBJ1-1; no clear D gene. The CDR3 sequence is 15 residues long. The germline gives CDR1 SGHTA, CDR2 FQGNSA. Trimming cost V 1 base and J 1 base, with 10 bases left between them. CDR3 DNA: TGTGCCAGCAGCTTAGAAACGGGGTCGAACACTGAAGCTTTCTTT. Protein product: CASSLETGSNTEAFF.

This chain links TRBV9 with TRBJ1-1, with 8 bases aligning to TRBD1. The CDR3 is 15 residues long. The V gene end was trimmed by 2 bases and the J gene end by 1 base; junction bases not matched to a gene: 4. Germline CDR1 is SGDLS and CDR2 is YYNGEE. The CDR3 nucleotides read TGTGCCAGCAGCGTTTTACAGGGGGGGAACACTGAAGCTTTCTTT. It codes for CASSVLQGGNTEAFF.

The rearrangement uses TRBV4-3 and TRBJ2-2; 10 bases are a match to TRBD2. The CDR3 has 15 residues. V was pared by 4 bases and J by 8 bases, with 7 bases of the junction left unmatched. In germline, CDR1 is LGHNA, CDR2 YSLEER. Here the CDR3 DNA reads TGCGCCAGCAGCCCCTACGTACTAGCGGGAGGGGAGCTGTTTTTT. This translates into CASSPYVLAGGELFF.

The V call is TRBV10-3, the J call TRBJ2-2; unclear D gene. The CDR3 has 15 amino acids. Germline assignment: CDR1 ENHRY and CDR2 SYGVKD. Trimming cost V 0 bases and J 7 bases, with 12 bases left between them. Written as DNA, the CDR3 is TGTGCCATCAGTGAGTCGGTGTCCGACCGCGGGGAGCTGTTTTTT. Translating it yields CAISESVSDRGELFF.